This is a list of T cell receptor beta chains from one sample in a study of shared clonotypes between healthy human individuals. Produced via immunoSEQ multiplex PCR; TCRdb's table is partial and in-frame only. The repertoire holds 600,000 or so clones, with approximately 95% as singletons. The specimen sequenced was naive CD8+ T cells sorted from blood. The receptors here all came from a woman aged 30 to 39 in good health. Both conserved end residues are part of each CDR3. Each record gives: J gene, D gene, V gene, clone size, CDR3 protein, CDR3 DNA. D genes are given only for firm matches. Where a row states a size, it is once, few, many or the class of an expanded clone; other rows omit it.

>TRBJ2-1|TRBD2|TRBV7-3|once
CASSSSGTSGRKQFF
TGTGCCAGCAGCTCCTCCGGGACTAGCGGGAGAAAGCAGTTCTTC
>TRBJ2-1|.|TRBV25-1|.
CASRADEQFF
TGTGCCAGCAGGGCCGATGAGCAGTTCTTC
>TRBJ2-1|.|TRBV19|.
CASSIDVSSSSYNEQFF
TGTGCCAGTAGTATAGATGTCAGCTCAAGCTCCTACAATGAGCAGTTCTTC
>TRBJ2-1|TRBD2|TRBV2|.
CASLGSSGYNEQFF
TGTGCCAGCCTAGGGTCTAGCGGTTACAATGAGCAGTTCTTC
>TRBJ2-7|TRBD2|TRBV5-1|.
CASRGKGLAGRWYEQYF
TGCGCCAGCCGGGGAAAGGGACTAGCGGGTAGGTGGTACGAGCAGTACTTC
>TRBJ2-7|.|TRBV7-8|.
CASSPLGSSYEQYF
TGTGCCAGCAGCCCATTAGGATCATCCTACGAGCAGTACTTC
>TRBJ1-2|TRBD1|TRBV4-1|.
CASSLGTDHNYGYTF
TGCGCCAGCAGCCTCGGGACAGATCATAACTATGGCTACACCTTC
>TRBJ1-5|.|TRBV11-2|.
CASSFSSTGDSNQPQHF
TGTGCCAGCAGCTTCTCCTCGACAGGCGACTCCAATCAGCCCCAGCATTTT
>TRBJ2-5|.|TRBV28|.
CASSLSTDNQETQYF
TGTGCCAGCAGTTTATCTACGGACAACCAAGAGACCCAGTACTTC
>TRBJ2-1|TRBD2|TRBV27|.
CASSPGLAGGGEQFF
TGTGCCAGCAGTCCCGGACTAGCGGGAGGTGGTGAGCAGTTCTTC
>TRBJ2-7|.|TRBV7-9|.
CASSSLVGGSVHEQYF
TGTGCCAGCAGCTCCCTTGTAGGAGGGAGCGTCCACGAGCAGTACTTC
>TRBJ1-3|.|TRBV5-6|once
CASSLVGSGNTIYF
TGTGCCAGCAGCTTGGTGGGATCTGGAAACACCATATATTTT
>TRBJ2-7|.|TRBV2|once
CASQHKTQSSYEQYF
TGTGCCAGCCAACACAAGACCCAAAGCTCCTACGAGCAGTACTTC
>TRBJ2-1|TRBD1|TRBV29-1|.
CSVEGRGSYNEQFF
TGCAGCGTTGAAGGCAGGGGGTCCTACAATGAGCAGTTCTTC
>TRBJ2-7|.|TRBV2|once
CASAGHYEQYF
TGTGCCAGCGCGGGCCACTACGAGCAGTACTTC
>TRBJ1-1|TRBD1|TRBV23-1|.
CASRLGQGVGMNTEAFF
TGCGCCAGCAGACTCGGACAGGGCGTAGGGATGAACACTGAAGCTTTCTTT
>TRBJ2-7|TRBD2|TRBV27|.
CASSLGGSSYEQYF
TGTGCCAGCAGTTTAGGCGGGAGTTCCTACGAGCAGTACTTC
>TRBJ2-1|.|TRBV5-8|.
CASSYGTVSYNEQFF
TGTGCCAGCAGTTATGGGACTGTCTCCTACAATGAGCAGTTCTTC
>TRBJ1-4|.|TRBV29-1|.
CSVVLDNEKLFF
TGCAGCGTTGTCTTAGATAATGAAAAACTGTTTTTT
>TRBJ1-5|.|TRBV27|.
CASSFSDAQPQHF
TGTGCCAGCAGTTTTTCGGATGCACAGCCCCAGCATTTT
>TRBJ2-1|TRBD1|TRBV11-2|.
CASSNRDRAFYNEQFF
TGTGCCAGCAGTAATAGAGACAGGGCGTTCTACAATGAGCAGTTCTTC
>TRBJ2-7|TRBD2|TRBV6-1|.
CASNQLAGGPYEQYF
TGTGCCAGCAATCAACTAGCGGGAGGTCCCTACGAGCAGTACTTC
>TRBJ2-7|.|TRBV2|.
CASSGPGTDSYEQYF
TGTGCCAGCAGTGGCCCCGGGACTGATTCCTACGAGCAGTACTTC
>TRBJ2-7|.|TRBV6-5|.
CASSYKQDHSEQYF
TGTGCCAGCAGTTACAAGCAGGACCATTCCGAGCAGTACTTC
>TRBJ2-1|.|TRBV29-1|.
CSVDGVQMRNEQFF
TGCAGCGTTGACGGGGTACAGATGAGAAATGAGCAGTTCTTC
>TRBJ1-4|TRBD1|TRBV6-1|.
CASSEVMASGGPTTNEKLFF
TGTGCCAGCAGTGAGGTCATGGCGTCAGGGGGCCCTACAACTAATGAAAAACTGTTTTTT